The source of this T cell receptor beta chain is a study of T cell responses to AZD1222 COVID-19 vaccine. Study-level findings and limits: Nearly half of the spike-specific TCRs reportedly recognize variant regions that carry no mutations. Just a handful of AZD1222 recipients tested seropositive at baseline. Across the whole spike, CD4 TCRs peaked at regions 160-218 and 743-854. There were mostly white British donors and more females than males, and clonal diversity was possibly underestimated.

Details on this clone: Its antigen is unknown.

V trimming: 7 bases; J trimming: 5 bases; junction bases outside the gene matches: 6. Per the germline V gene, CDR1 is SEHNR and CDR2 is FQNEAQ (reference sequence). This CDR3 comprises 15 residues. The assay was immunoSEQ multiplex PCR, and TCRdb's table has in-frame clones only and misses some. The sample records 90,000 to 150,000 clones, approximately 92% being singletons. The sequence came from an adult who received the MenACWY meningococcal vaccine as a control. The sequences come from peripheral blood, collected 28 days after the second dose of the MenACWY control vaccine. The gene calls are TRBV7-9 and TRBJ1-6; TRBD1 agrees at 9 bases. The CDR3 DNA reads TGTGCCAGCACCCCGGACAGGGGTAATAATTCACCCCTCCACTTT. Its translation: CASTPDRGNNSPLHF.